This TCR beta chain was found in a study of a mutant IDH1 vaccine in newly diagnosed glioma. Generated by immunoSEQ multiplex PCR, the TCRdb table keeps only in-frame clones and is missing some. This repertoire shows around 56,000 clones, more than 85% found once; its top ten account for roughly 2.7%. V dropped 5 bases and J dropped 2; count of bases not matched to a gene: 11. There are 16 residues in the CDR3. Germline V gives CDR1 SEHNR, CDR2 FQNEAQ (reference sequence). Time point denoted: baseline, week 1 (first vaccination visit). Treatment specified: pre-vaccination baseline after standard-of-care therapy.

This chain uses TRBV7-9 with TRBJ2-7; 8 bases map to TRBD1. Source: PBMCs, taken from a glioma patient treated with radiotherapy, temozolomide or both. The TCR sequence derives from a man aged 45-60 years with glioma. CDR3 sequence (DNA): TGTGCCAGCAGCGCATTACCCGGGACAGGACCCTACGAGCAGTACTTC. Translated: CASSALPGTGPYEQYF.